These T cell receptor beta chains were read from a single sample in a study of shared clonotypes between healthy human individuals. Sequencing used immunoSEQ multiplex PCR; TCRdb keeps in-frame clones, though not all of them. Among 2 million to 2.5 million clones listed, 80% to 95% were seen once. The specimen was naive CD4+ T cells from PBMCs. The receptors come from a young man in good health. Some clones in this sample may be carry-over from other donors' samples. Both conserved end residues are part of each CDR3. The D gene is left open where the match is weak. Part of the rows lack a size; the others show once, few, many or a class for expanded clones.

v_gene: TRBV7-3
len: 18
abundance: -
j_gene: TRBJ2-6
d_gene: -
CDR3aa: CASSTWVRLQSRANVLTF
CDR3nt: TGTGCCAGCAGCACGTGGGTACGCTTACAAAGTCGGGCCAACGTCCTGACTTTC

v_gene: TRBV7-7
len: 15
abundance: -
j_gene: TRBJ2-5
d_gene: TRBD2
CDR3aa: CASSLGAGGGETQYF
CDR3nt: TGTGCCAGCAGCTTAGGGGCGGGAGGGGGAGAGACCCAGTACTTC

v_gene: TRBV29-1
len: 15
abundance: -
j_gene: TRBJ2-7
d_gene: TRBD1
CDR3aa: CSVEIGGMGSYEQYF
CDR3nt: TGCAGCGTTGAGATAGGGGGCATGGGCTCCTACGAGCAGTACTTC

v_gene: TRBV5-1
len: 13
abundance: -
j_gene: TRBJ2-2
d_gene: -
CDR3aa: CASREGVTGELFF
CDR3nt: TGCGCCAGCAGGGAGGGGGTCACCGGGGAGCTGTTTTTT

v_gene: TRBV30
len: 12
abundance: -
j_gene: TRBJ1-2
d_gene: -
CDR3aa: CAWEGYNYGYTF
CDR3nt: TGTGCCTGGGAGGGATATAACTATGGCTACACCTTC

v_gene: TRBV5-1
len: 13
abundance: few
j_gene: TRBJ1-1
d_gene: -
CDR3aa: CASSLVVDTEAFF
CDR3nt: TGCGCCAGCAGCTTGGTAGTGGACACTGAAGCTTTCTTT

v_gene: TRBV7-3
len: 13
abundance: -
j_gene: TRBJ2-1
d_gene: -
CDR3aa: CASSLWSRGEQFF
CDR3nt: TGTGCCAGCAGCTTATGGTCCCGCGGGGAGCAGTTCTTC

v_gene: TRBV28
len: 12
abundance: few
j_gene: TRBJ1-1
d_gene: -
CDR3aa: CASKFWGTEAFF
CDR3nt: TGTGCCAGCAAATTCTGGGGGACTGAAGCTTTCTTT

v_gene: TRBV11-2
len: 13
abundance: -
j_gene: TRBJ2-7
d_gene: -
CDR3aa: CASSLAGEGVQYF
CDR3nt: TGTGCCAGCAGCTTAGCGGGAGAGGGGGTTCAGTACTTC

v_gene: TRBV9
len: 15
abundance: -
j_gene: TRBJ2-7
d_gene: TRBD2
CDR3aa: CASSVSGRASYEQYF
CDR3nt: TGTGCCAGCAGCGTCAGCGGGAGGGCCTCGTACGAGCAGTACTTC

v_gene: TRBV27
len: 14
abundance: -
j_gene: TRBJ1-2
d_gene: TRBD1
CDR3aa: CASSLGGTVFGYTF
CDR3nt: TGTGCCAGCAGTTTGGGCGGGACAGTCTTTGGCTACACCTTC

v_gene: TRBV9
len: 15
abundance: -
j_gene: TRBJ2-7
d_gene: -
CDR3aa: CASSVSGLSPYEQYF
CDR3nt: TGTGCCAGCAGCGTTAGCGGTCTCTCCCCCTACGAGCAGTACTTC

v_gene: TRBV30
len: 14
abundance: -
j_gene: TRBJ1-2
d_gene: -
CDR3aa: CAWSVRAPNYGYTF
CDR3nt: TGTGCCTGGAGTGTACGAGCCCCTAACTATGGCTACACCTTC

v_gene: TRBV5-4
len: 14
abundance: once
j_gene: TRBJ1-1
d_gene: -
CDR3aa: CASSDRVMNTEAFF
CDR3nt: TGTGCCAGTTCGGACAGAGTCATGAACACTGAAGCTTTCTTT

v_gene: TRBV30
len: 15
abundance: -
j_gene: TRBJ1-5
d_gene: TRBD1
CDR3aa: CAWSVGQGGNQPQHF
CDR3nt: TGTGCCTGGAGTGTAGGCCAGGGGGGCAATCAGCCCCAGCATTTT

v_gene: TRBV4-1
len: 16
abundance: -
j_gene: TRBJ1-2
d_gene: -
CDR3aa: CASSQGIGNSLGGYTF
CDR3nt: TGCGCCAGCAGCCAAGGGATAGGCAACTCTCTAGGGGGCTACACCTTC

v_gene: TRBV6-5
len: 12
abundance: -
j_gene: TRBJ2-3
d_gene: -
CDR3aa: CASRGSGDTQYF
CDR3nt: TGTGCCAGCAGGGGTAGTGGAGATACGCAGTATTTT

v_gene: TRBV15
len: 13
abundance: -
j_gene: TRBJ1-1
d_gene: -
CDR3aa: CATKPRSDTEAFF
CDR3nt: TGTGCCACCAAACCCCGCTCAGACACTGAAGCTTTCTTT

v_gene: TRBV10-3
len: 14
abundance: -
j_gene: TRBJ1-6
d_gene: TRBD1
CDR3aa: CAISLGQENSPLHF
CDR3nt: TGTGCCATCAGCCTGGGACAGGAGAATTCACCCCTCCACTTT

v_gene: TRBV28
len: 13
abundance: once
j_gene: TRBJ1-4
d_gene: -
CDR3aa: CASNTPENEKLFF
CDR3nt: TGTGCCAGCAACACACCCGAGAATGAAAAACTGTTTTTT

v_gene: TRBV4-1
len: 17
abundance: -
j_gene: TRBJ1-6
d_gene: -
CDR3aa: CASSQAALRRLHSPLHF
CDR3nt: TGCGCCAGCAGCCAAGCGGCTCTGCGCAGGCTTCATTCACCCCTCCACTTT

v_gene: TRBV28
len: 14
abundance: -
j_gene: TRBJ1-5
d_gene: -
CDR3aa: CASSYRRGFQPQHF
CDR3nt: TGTGCCAGCAGCTACCGTCGGGGGTTTCAGCCCCAGCATTTT

v_gene: TRBV4-2
len: 17
abundance: -
j_gene: TRBJ1-4
d_gene: -
CDR3aa: CASSQPRGVGTNEKLFF
CDR3nt: TGTGCCAGCAGCCAACCTAGGGGGGTGGGAACTAATGAAAAACTGTTTTTT

v_gene: TRBV5-5
len: 14
abundance: -
j_gene: TRBJ1-1
d_gene: -
CDR3aa: CASSLSRGDTEAFF
CDR3nt: TGTGCCAGCAGCTTGAGCAGGGGAGACACTGAAGCTTTCTTT

v_gene: TRBV28
len: 13
abundance: -
j_gene: TRBJ2-7
d_gene: -
CDR3aa: CASSLPGDHEQYF
CDR3nt: TGTGCCAGCAGTTTACCAGGGGACCACGAGCAGTACTTC

v_gene: TRBV1
len: 19
abundance: -
j_gene: TRBJ2-6
d_gene: -
CDR3aa: CTSSQRPASDRYGANVLTF
CDR3nt: TGCACCAGCAGCCAGAGGCCCGCCTCAGACAGATACGGGGCCAACGTCCTGACTTTC